The 8 T cell receptor beta chains presented below share a single source sample, sequenced in a study of cytomegalovirus exposure and HLA in healthy donors. PCR primers comprised 60 Vbeta and 13 Jbeta primers. Sequencing was performed with immunoSEQ multiplex PCR; in TCRdb, only in-frame clones are kept and a portion is missing. The sample holds tens of thousands of clones, approximately 80% seen once. Material for sequencing was PBMCs. These receptors originate from a male donor in good health and CMV-seronegative.

The genes are TRBV2 and TRBJ1-6; D may be TRBD1 (6 bases). The CDR3 covers 14 residues. Germline CDR1 and CDR2: SNHLY and FYNNEI. Trimming removed 2 bases from V and 7 bases from J, with 9 bases in between. CDR3 coding DNA: TGTGCCAGCAGTGAACTTCAGGGGAATTCACCCCTCCACTTT. This codes for CASSELQGNSPLHF.

The V and J genes are TRBV6-1 and TRBJ1-1; 8 bases align to TRBD1. Germline lookup yields CDR1 MNHNS and CDR2 SASEGT. CDR3 size: 14 residues. The junction had 1 base not matched to a gene; V was cut back by 3 bases and J by 1 base. CDR3: CASSDTGGNTEAFF. The CDR3 nucleotides are TGTGCCAGCAGTGACACAGGGGGGAACACTGAAGCTTTCTTT.

The count of this clone is one. The chain carries TRBV4-3 and TRBJ2-7, with D possibly being TRBD2 (6 bases). Trimming cost V 0 bases and J 3 bases, with 9 bases left between them. The germline gives CDR1 LGHNA, CDR2 YSLEER. This CDR3 is 14 amino acids long. The CDR3 is CASSQDTSIYEQYF. The CDR3 region has the DNA TGCGCCAGCAGCCAAGATACTAGCATCTACGAGCAGTACTTC.

J is TRBJ1-4 and V is TRBV29-1, with 9 bases that match TRBD1. Per germline, CDR1 SQVTM and CDR2 ANQGSEA. The CDR3 runs 13 residues. Trimming removed 5 bases from V and 8 bases from J; junction bases left unmatched: 6. The CDR3 DNA reads as TGCAGCGTTACAGGGGGCGCCGACGAAAAACTGTTTTTT. Its translation is CSVTGGADEKLFF.

This clone appeared a few times. V and J are TRBV7-8 and TRBJ2-3, with 10 bases matching TRBD1. The CDR3 has 15 residues. V lost 4 bases and J lost 8; bases outside the gene matches: 9. Per germline, CDR1 SGHVS and CDR2 FQNEAQ. The CDR3 DNA is TGTGCCAGCAGCTCATTGGACAGGGGGACTGGTACGCAGTATTTT. Translated: CASSSLDRGTGTQYF.

The CDR3, as DNA: TGTGCCAGCAGCTTAACGCCGGGACAGAGATACGAGCAGTACTTC. It codes for CASSLTPGQRYEQYF. V and J are TRBV7-6 and TRBJ2-7, with 7 bases identical to TRBD1. The CDR3 loop spans 15 amino acids. Germline V gives CDR1 SGHVS, CDR2 FNYEAQ. Germline trimming cut 2 bases from V and 4 bases from J; bases unmatched to any gene: 8.

This chain connects TRBV27 to TRBJ2-7; D may be TRBD2 (5 bases). The CDR3 runs 15 residues. Trimming pared 6 bases from V and 0 bases from J, leaving 15 bases between. Germline values: CDR1 MNHEY, CDR2 SMNVEV (reference sequence). For the CDR3, the DNA is TGTGCCAGCAGCCTCAGTCCGGGATTCTCCTACGAGCAGTACTTC. Translation: CASSLSPGFSYEQYF.

The rearrangement links TRBV5-4 to TRBJ1-1; 10 bases agree with TRBD1. J was trimmed by 2 bases and V by 3 bases; bases with no gene match: 1. CDR1 is SGHNT and CDR2 is YYREEE in the germline V gene (reference sequence). This CDR3 comprises 14 residues. The CDR3 nucleotides are TGTGCCAGCAGCTGGGACAGGGGCAACACTGAAGCTTTCTTT. Translation: CASSWDRGNTEAFF.